This passage covers 15 T cell receptor beta chains from one sample sequenced in a study of post-analysis software for immune sequencing data. No antigen has been identified for these receptors. Study-level points and caveats: Included in a set of about five TRBV segments more frequent in patients than controls were TRBV5-6, TRBV5-1 and TRBV20-1.

The library was made from cDNA and included unique molecular identifiers. TCRdb reanalysed the PCR reads using MiXCR and keeps one entry per CDR3 protein. The data contain 750,000 to 950,000 distinct CDR3 sequences, around 50% of them singletons. Sequencing was done on a sample of blood. These receptors all come from a girl between 10 and 17 years old with multiple sclerosis.

CDR3 sequence: CSAREGENTEAFF. DNA of the CDR3: TGCAGTGCTAGAGAGGGGGAAAACACTGAAGCTTTCTTT. The chain carries TRBV20-1 and TRBJ1-1, with TRBD1 as a possible D gene (5 bases). The CDR3 runs 13 residues. V dropped 0 bases and J dropped 2 bases, with 7 bases sitting between them. In germline, CDR1 is DFQATT, CDR2 SNEGSKA (reference sequence).

The chain is built from TRBV7-8 and TRBJ2-1; perhaps TRBD2 as D (7 bases). The V gene lost 4 bases and the J gene lost 7 bases, with 11 bases spanning the gap. The CDR3 consists of 13 residues. Germline assignment: CDR1 SGHVS and CDR2 FQNEAQ. This CDR3 is CASSWGGPNEQFF. Written as DNA, the CDR3 is TGTGCCAGCAGCTGGGGGGGGCCGAATGAGCAGTTCTTC.

The chain uses TRBV7-6 and TRBJ2-3; possible D gene TRBD2, 5 bases. The CDR3 consists of 15 residues. Trimming cost V 6 bases and J 0 bases, with 13 bases left between them. Germline loops: CDR1 SGHVS, CDR2 FNYEAQ. The CDR3 spells CASSHVTGSTDTQYF. CDR3 DNA sequence: TGTGCCAGCAGTCACGTCACGGGGAGCACAGATACGCAGTATTTT.

In its sample, this clonotype was seen once. The gene calls are TRBV21-1 and TRBJ2-7; the table calls TRBD1, which could not be checked here. TRBV21-1 is a pseudogene segment. The CDR3 has 10 residues. CDR3 coding DNA: TGTGCCTACAGGGGATACGAGCAGTACTTC. Its translation is CAYRGYEQYF.

The V gene is TRBV29-1, the J gene TRBJ2-7; a possible D gene is TRBD1 (6 bases). V gave up 0 bases and J gave up 0 bases, with 12 bases separating them. The germline gives CDR1 SQVTM, CDR2 ANQGSEA. The CDR3 has 15 residues. The CDR3 protein is CSVEDRTANSYEQYF. In DNA form, the CDR3 reads TGCAGCGTTGAAGATCGGACAGCTAACTCCTACGAGCAGTACTTC.

This chain links TRBV15 with TRBJ2-3, with D perhaps TRBD1 (5 bases). The V gene lost 2 bases and the J gene lost 0 bases, with 9 bases spanning the gap. The CDR3 runs to 15 residues. Germline assignment: CDR1 LNHNV and CDR2 YYDKDF (reference sequence). This CDR3 is CATSRQGSSTDTQYF. The CDR3 DNA reads TGTGCCACCAGCAGACAGGGTTCTAGCACAGATACGCAGTATTTT.

This clonotype came up a few times. The genes are TRBV29-1 and TRBJ2-7; D remains unclear. The CDR3 extends over 13 amino acids. CDR1 and CDR2 from the germline V gene are SQVTM and ANQGSEA. Between the trimmed V and J ends, which lost 4 bases and 2 bases, there was a span of 12 bases. The CDR3 is CSVVWISAYEQYF. The CDR3 DNA is TGCAGCGTTGTATGGATATCAGCCTACGAGCAGTACTTC.

The rearrangement joins TRBV7-9 to TRBJ2-4; D ambiguous. There are 14 residues in the CDR3. Trimming took off 4 bases at V and 15 bases at J, with 22 bases between the two ends. Germline CDR1 SEHNR, CDR2 FQNEAQ (reference sequence). Here the CDR3 reads CASSSQPMPLRGYF. Here the CDR3 DNA reads TGTGCCAGCAGCTCTCAACCCATGCCCCTACGAGGGTACTTC.

This chain links TRBV20-1 with TRBJ2-7; possibly TRBD1 for D (5 bases). The CDR3 is made up of 13 amino acids. Germline assignment: CDR1 DFQATT and CDR2 SNEGSKA (reference sequence). V lost 3 bases and J 5 bases, leaving 14 bases between the germline ends. This CDR3 reads CSARDTEHHEQYF. CDR3 sequence (DNA): TGCAGTGCTAGGGACACAGAGCACCACGAGCAGTACTTC.

The chain carries TRBV12-3 or TRBV12-4 and TRBJ2-1; 8 bases fit TRBD1. The CDR3 is 14 residues long. J was trimmed by 7 bases and V by 6 bases; bases with no gene match: 8. The DNA of the CDR3 is TGTGCCAGCAGCCGGACAGGGTCCCGTAATGAGCAGTTCTTC. Protein: CASSRTGSRNEQFF.

This clonotype was counted between two and nine times. The genes are TRBV9 and TRBJ2-7, with 10 bases identical to TRBD1. The CDR3 extends over 16 amino acids. Per the germline V gene, CDR1 is SGDLS and CDR2 is YYNGEE. Germline trimming cut 0 bases from V and 7 bases from J; bases unmatched to any gene: 10. CDR3 protein: CASSVDAGQGSGEQYF. CDR3 coding DNA: TGTGCCAGCAGCGTAGATGCGGGACAGGGGTCCGGTGAGCAGTACTTC. Full variable domain (rest looked up from reference TRBV9 and TRBJ2-7): DSGVTQTPKHLITATGQRVTLRCSPRSGDLSVYWYQQSLDQGLQFLIQYYNGEERAKGNILERFSAQQFPDLHSELNLSSLELGDSALYFCASSVDAGQGSGEQYFGPGTRLTVT.

This chain uses TRBV29-1 with TRBJ2-3; D remains unclear. The CDR3 spans 13 residues. V lost 5 bases to trimming and J lost 2 bases, with 11 bases between them. The germline V gene encodes CDR1 SQVTM and CDR2 ANQGSEA. The CDR3 sequence is CSVTRLNTDTQYF. In DNA form, the CDR3 reads TGCAGCGTTACGAGGCTAAACACAGATACGCAGTATTTT.

V and J are TRBV18 and TRBJ1-2; 7 bases agree with TRBD1. V shed 4 bases, J shed 10 bases, and the junction held 21 bases outside the gene matches. Germline CDR1 KGHSH, CDR2 LQKENI. The CDR3 spans 17 residues. The CDR3 reads CASSRTGLGTSRYDYTF. CDR3 coding DNA: TGTGCCAGCTCACGGACAGGTCTTGGTACTTCTCGCTACGACTACACCTTC.

The rearrangement uses TRBV20-1 and TRBJ2-5; TRBD2 aligns across 7 bases. TRBJ2-7 explains the end of the DNA better; the J call may be wrong. Germline assignment: CDR1 DFQATT and CDR2 SNEGSKA (reference sequence). This CDR3 is 16 amino acids long. The CDR3 here is CSARDAGVRLPDEQYF. The DNA for the CDR3 is TGCAGTGCTAGAGACGCGGGAGTCAGGCTGCCGGACGAGCAGTACTTC.

This clonotype was seen more than once but under ten times. V is TRBV4-1 and J is TRBJ2-1; 11 bases match TRBD2. CDR1 MGHRA and CDR2 YSYEKL come from the germline V gene. This CDR3 is 19 amino acids long. Trimming cost V 0 bases and J 2 bases; bases outside gene matches: 9. As DNA, the CDR3 is TGCGCCAGCAGCCAAGATGAAGGTAGCGGGGGGGCGGCCTACAATGAGCAGTTCTTC. This sequence encodes CASSQDEGSGGAAYNEQFF.